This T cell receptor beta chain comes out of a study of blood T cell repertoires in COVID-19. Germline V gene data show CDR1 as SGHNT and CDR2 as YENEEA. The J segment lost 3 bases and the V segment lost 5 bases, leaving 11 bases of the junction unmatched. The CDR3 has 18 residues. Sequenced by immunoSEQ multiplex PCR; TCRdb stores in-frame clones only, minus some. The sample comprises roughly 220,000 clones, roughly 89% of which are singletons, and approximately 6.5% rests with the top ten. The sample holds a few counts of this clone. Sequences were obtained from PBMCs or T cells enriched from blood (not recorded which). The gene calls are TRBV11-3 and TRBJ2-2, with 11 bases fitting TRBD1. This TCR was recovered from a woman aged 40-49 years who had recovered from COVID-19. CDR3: CASSPGGPGQGDTGELFF. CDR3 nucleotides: TGTGCCAGCAGCCCAGGAGGCCCGGGACAGGGGGACACCGGGGAGCTGTTTTTT. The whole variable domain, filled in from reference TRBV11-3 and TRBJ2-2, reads EAGVVQSPRYKIIEKKQPVAFWCNPISGHNTLYWYLQNLGQGPELLIRYENEEAVDDSQLPKDRFSAERLKGVDSTLKIQPAELGDSAVYLCASSPGGPGQGDTGELFFGEGSRLTVL.